A single T cell receptor (beta chain) is shown here with its context. The specificity of this receptor is unknown. No base qualities exist here, and no much larger clone lies one base off it. The donors were healthy, HIV-negative adults who had no recently reported acute infections or vaccinations. Only Caucasian adults living in Nashville, Tennessee, USA were represented among the donors. CD4+ T cells were enriched by magnetic negative selection; naive cells were then positively selected on CD45RA, and the negative fraction formed the memory subset. Blood was collected by leukapheresis, and PBMCs were isolated by Ficoll-Histopaque density gradient centrifugation and then cryopreserved in liquid nitrogen vapor phase. Analytical flow cytometry was used to check the purity and quantity of every magnetically sorted T cell population. Genomic DNA was isolated from every sorted fraction and measured by UV absorbance on a Nanodrop 2000c.

Using the deep immunoSEQ assay, TCR CDR3 regions were amplified from genomic DNA by multiplex PCR. Extracted genomic DNA from each cell subset was spread evenly across all wells of several immunoSEQ 96-well plates, with each plate serving as a replicate. For sorted subsets, roughly 190 ng of genomic DNA, equivalent to around 30,000 T cell genomes, went into each replicate PCR. The purified libraries were quantified using a Qubit 3.0 fluorometer, sized with a Bioanalyzer 2100, and then quantified again using the KAPA Library Quantification kit. Each immunoSEQ 96-well plate was sequenced on its own single-read 150-cycle Illumina NextSeq 550 flow cell. The study's processing was this. The immunoSEQ output contained only junctional sequences without quality scores, so filtering could not match that applied to full-length reads. Sequences were annotated with PyIR, a Python wrapper for IgBLAST v1.9, and V/J genes and CDR3 were assigned using IMGT germline references. Reads were filtered out if the reads had weak V/J assignments (E-value above 1e-6), no CDR3, stop codons, out-of-frame junctions, or ambiguous translated residues. V3J clonotypes were defined as sequences sharing the same inferred V gene, J gene, and CDR3 amino acid sequence. The percentage overlap between two repertoires was calculated by dividing the number of shared unique clonotypes by the size of the smaller repertoire. RTK rarefaction, the Chao1 estimator, and Recon v2.1 estimates of unobserved clonotypes were used to assess repertoire richness. Generation probabilities were computed with OLGA for all TCRbeta clonotypes obtained by the gDNA method from several donors. The table comes from immuneACCESS by way of TCRdb, which keeps in-frame sequences with V and J called. Part of the clones is missing from these tables; in studies checked, under half for an unresolved V gene and the rest for unknown reasons. The V and J calls and clone size were taken over from that table, and D and trimming were inferred from the DNA. The table for this sample lists 2 million to 2.5 million clones; around 95% of them were counted only once. The ten largest clones add up to 0.1% to 0.15% of the sample.

This sample is part of a study of shared clonotypes between healthy human individuals (dated by TCRdb to 2018 to 2021). With regard to the full study: The cohort comprised a couple of women and a few men aged 18 to 49 years. For each donor, CD4 naive and CD4 memory were each given three plates, CD8 naive was given two plates, and CD8 memory was given one plate. To estimate repertoire size and how much clonotype sharing occurs between individuals, the study deeply sequenced the blood TCR repertoires of roughly 5 healthy adults. To increase sequencing depth and limit assay-specific biases, different laboratories used diverse techniques to prepare libraries and sequence TCR repertoires. Between about 0.8 and 9 billion PBMCs per donor were obtained by leukapheresis. The paper's findings and limits, for the study overall: Sharing across a few donors was observed for approximately 5% of naive CD4, less than 4% of naive CD8, 2% to 2.5% of memory CD4, and around 0.42% of memory CD8 clonotypes. Incomplete sequencing was indicated by rarefaction of sorted-subset datasets, despite the large sequencing depth. Pairwise subsampling indicated that sequencing depth was expected to affect the degree of clonotype sharing among donors. Clonotypes shared by all four sorted-subset donors showed higher generation probabilities than non-shared clonotypes. Sampling was restricted to blood, and TCR repertoires in tissue are likely to differ from TCR repertoires in blood. Because the study included a small number of donors, the genetic and exposure-history diversity represented was limited. Naive subsets generally had larger estimated clonotype richness than memory subsets.

The junction shows trimming of 0 bases on V and 2 bases on J, plus 24 bases between the germline ends. CDR1 and CDR2, looked up from the germline V gene, are SGHTA and FQGNSA. From the cysteine through the phenylalanine, the CDR3 covers 20 amino acids. The read is trimmed to its CDR3 DNA, 60 bases read in frame from base 1. This sequence uses TRBV7-2 and TRBJ2-3; the D gene assignment is ambiguous. The TCR comes from a man younger than 30 in good health. Sample: naive CD4+ T cells sorted from blood. Interpreted using the paper, the cell subset or site label stands for: CD45RA+ positively selected. The nucleotides read TGTGCCAGCAGCTTAGCGCTCTCGCCCAGAAGGGTAAAGGACACAGATACGCAGTATTTT. Its protein reads: CASSLALSPRRVKDTDTQYF.